The 10 T cell receptor beta chains below all came from one sample that was sequenced in a study of breast tumors, draining lymph nodes, adjacent tissues. Samples came from axillary lymph nodes draining the breast cancer. TCRdb processed the multiplex PCR reads anew with MiXCR; each CDR3 protein has one entry. The data contain about 94,000 distinct CDR3 sequences, roughly 28% of them singletons. Sequencing was done on a sample of axillary lymph node tissue. These receptors were collected from a female donor with breast cancer. Some clones in this sample may be carry-over from other donors' samples.

In regard to this clonotype: The germline gene is not matched at one end of the junction; a read error may be the cause. The rearrangement uses TRBV7-3 and TRBJ2-6; 8 positions match TRBD1. Germline CDR1 reads SGHTA; CDR2 reads FQGTGA. The CDR3 extends over 17 amino acids. The CDR3, as DNA: TGTGCCAGCAGCCCCGGGACAGGTATCTCTGGGGCCAACCTCCTGACTTTC. Translation gives CASSPGTGISGANLLTF.

In regard to this clonotype: Just one base apart from a much larger clone, this may be a read error. The conserved final phenylalanine or tryptophan is absent from the CDR3, which likely points to a read error. The chain joins TRBV7-2 to TRBJ2-6; D may be TRBD2 (8 bases). Trimming took off 5 bases at V and 0 bases at J, with 14 bases between the two ends. The CDR3 is 17 residues long. CDR1 and CDR2 (germline): SGHTA, FQGNSA. CDR3 loop: CASSRGGTASGANVLTL. The DNA for the CDR3 is TGTGCCAGCAGCCGGGGGGGGACAGCCTCTGGGGCCAACGTCCTGACTCTC.

The chain joins TRBV9 to TRBJ2-1; D unclear. CDR3 size: 14 residues. Germline-derived CDR1 and CDR2 are SGDLS and YYNGEE. V was clipped by 4 bases and J by 0 bases, with 8 bases between them. Here the CDR3 reads CASSTGSSYNEQFF. CDR3 nucleotides: TGTGCCAGCAGCACGGGTTCCTCCTACAATGAGCAGTTCTTC.

This clonotype was recorded a few times. One end of the junction is discordant with germline, which a read error may explain. The chain joins TRBV20-1 to TRBJ1-1; 7 positions agree with TRBD1. There are 12 residues in the CDR3. Germline V gene data show CDR1 as DFQATT and CDR2 as SNEGSKA (reference sequence). CDR3 sequence reads: CSATDRVTGAFF. The CDR3 region has the DNA TGCAGTGCTACAGACAGGGTCACTGGAGCTTTCTTT.

This clonotype was recorded at least ten times. A much larger clone lies a single base off, so this may be a read error. The chain has TRBV20-1 and TRBJ2-7; D uncertain. Germline loops: CDR1 DFQATT, CDR2 SNEGSKA (reference sequence). The CDR3 is 11 amino acids. CDR3: CSASPNREQSF. CDR3 coding DNA: TGCAGTGCTAGCCCTAACCGCGAGCAGTCCTTC.

This chain links TRBV2 with TRBJ1-2, with 7 bases fitting TRBD1. The ends lost 10 bases at V and 2 bases at J; junction bases unmatched: 10. Germline CDR1 and CDR2: SNHLY and FYNNEI. The CDR3 runs to 14 residues. CDR3 DNA: TGTGCCACACACACGGCAGGGGGGAACTATGGCTACACCTTC. Amino acids: CATHTAGGNYGYTF.

There are many counts of this clonotype. V usage is TRBV7-9 and J usage is TRBJ2-7; D unresolved. CDR1 and CDR2 from the germline V gene are SEHNR and FQNEAQ (reference sequence). V was pared by 2 bases and J by 3 bases, with 5 bases between. There are 12 residues in the CDR3. CDR3 protein: CASSLSSYEQYF. DNA of the CDR3: TGTGCCAGCAGCTTAAGCAGCTACGAGCAGTACTTC.

In its sample, this clonotype was seen many times. This may be a read error, as it is one base from a much larger clone. The chain is built from TRBV20-1 and TRBJ1-5; D may be TRBD1 (5 bases). Trimming pared 8 bases from V and 7 bases from J, leaving 15 bases between. The germline V gene has CDR1 DFQATT and CDR2 SNEGSKA (reference sequence). This CDR3 is built from 12 residues. CDR3 residues: CSTKAGPQPQHF. CDR3 DNA: TGCAGTACAAAAGCAGGGCCGCAGCCCCAGCATTTT.

The chain joins TRBV3-2 to TRBJ2-5; no check of the table's D call, TRBD1, against the DNA was made. TRBV3-2 is flagged as a pseudogene. The CDR3 has 15 residues. CDR3 amino acids: CASSQEEQGVETQYF. In DNA, the CDR3 is TGCGCCAGCAGCCAAGAGGAACAGGGGGTGGAGACCCAGTACTTC.

This clonotype was seen many times. This chain uses TRBV19 with TRBJ1-4; no clear D gene. The germline V gene has CDR1 LNHDA and CDR2 SQIVND (reference sequence). The CDR3 runs to 16 residues. The germline V and J ends were trimmed by 3 bases and 1 base, with 12 bases remaining between them. For the CDR3, the DNA is TGTGCCAGTAGTATGAGGGCGAGAGAAACTAATGAAAAACTGTTTTTT. Translating it yields CASSMRARETNEKLFF. Using reference TRBV19 and TRBJ1-4 for the parts outside the CDR3, the full variable domain is DGGITQSPKYLFRKEGQNVTLSCEQNLNHDAMYWYRQDPGQGLRLIYYSQIVNDFQKGDIAEGYSVSREKKESFPLTVTSAQKNPTAFYLCASSMRARETNEKLFFGSGTQLSVL.